Given below is one T cell receptor (beta chain) in context. Sequencing used immunoSEQ multiplex PCR; TCRdb keeps in-frame clones, though not all of them. The sample comprises about 1.1 million clones, approximately 80% of which are singletons, and approximately 0.9% rests with the top ten. The data belong to a study of shared clonotypes between healthy human individuals. Germline V gives CDR1 MNHEY, CDR2 SMNVEV (reference sequence). The CDR3 extends over 16 amino acids. Between the trimmed V and J ends, which lost 1 base and 6 bases, there was a span of 18 bases. V gene TRBV27 combines with J gene TRBJ1-1, with a possible D match to TRBD1 (5 bases). This clonotype was sampled from a man aged 18 to 30 in good health. Some clones in this sample may be carry-over from other donors' samples. The sequenced sample consisted of memory CD4+ T cells from PBMCs. Noted subset: CD45RA-negative fraction. Written as DNA, the CDR3 is TGTGCCAGCAGTTTATTTGGCCCCGGGGCGAGGGCTGAAGCTTTCTTT. Translated, it gives CASSLFGPGARAEAFF.